One sample yielded the 4 T cell receptor beta chains listed below, sequenced in a study of Ad26.COV2.S vaccination and SARS-CoV-2 variants. Clones were sequenced by immunoSEQ multiplex PCR, and TCRdb holds only the in-frame ones, with some missing. The sample lists 500,000 or so clones; 80% to 90% were seen once. Treatment noted: around 19 received Ad26.COV2.S at low or high dose, single or two shots; 5 received placebo; per-sample allocation not given. The investigators took samples on day 63 after the first vaccine or placebo injection. Specimen: peripheral blood, collected in a trial of Ad26.COV2.S vaccine versus placebo. These receptor sequences come from a person aged 18-60 years who received the Ad26.COV2.S COVID-19 vaccine or a placebo.

The genes are TRBV18 and TRBJ1-1; D ambiguous. Germline V gene lookup returns CDR1 KGHSH and CDR2 LQKENI. The CDR3 runs to 14 residues. Deletions cut 1 base from V and 1 base from J, with 7 bases between. CDR3 bases: TGTGCCAGCTCACCACTACAAACGAACACTGAAGCTTTCTTT. It codes for CASSPLQTNTEAFF.

This clone is a singleton in its sample. V is TRBV5-1 and J is TRBJ2-2; D is possibly TRBD1 (6 bases). Germline CDR1 is SGHRS and CDR2 is YFSETQ. Trimming stripped 4 bases from V and 0 bases from J, with 16 bases between. CDR3 size: 17 residues. CDR3 sequence: CASSHAPGQPNTGELFF. CDR3 coding DNA: TGCGCCAGCAGCCACGCCCCGGGACAACCGAACACCGGGGAGCTGTTTTTT. The variable domain in full, completed from reference TRBV5-1 and TRBJ2-2, reads KAGVTQTPRYLIKTRGQQVTLSCSPISGHRSVSWYQQTPGQGLQFLFEYFSETQRNKGNFPGRFSGRQFSNSRSEMNVSTLELGDSALYLCASSHAPGQPNTGELFFGEGSRLTVL.

This chain joins TRBV5-1 and TRBJ2-7; D might be TRBD1 or TRBD2, each matching 5 bases. This CDR3 has 15 amino acids. The V gene lost 3 bases and the J gene lost 1 base, with 14 bases spanning the gap. In germline, CDR1 is SGHRS, CDR2 YFSETQ. CDR3 bases: TGCGCCAGCAGCTCGTCCGGGACGACTTCCTACGAGCAGTACTTC. Its protein is CASSSSGTTSYEQYF. Complete variable domain (other parts from reference TRBV5-1 and TRBJ2-7): KAGVTQTPRYLIKTRGQQVTLSCSPISGHRSVSWYQQTPGQGLQFLFEYFSETQRNKGNFPGRFSGRQFSNSRSEMNVSTLELGDSALYLCASSSSGTTSYEQYFGPGTRLTVT.

This clone showed up just once. V gene TRBV25-1 combines with J gene TRBJ1-1; D gene uncertain. The V end lost 1 base, the J end lost 6 bases, and 12 bases lay between the germline ends. This CDR3 is 14 amino acids long. The germline gives CDR1 MGHDK, CDR2 SYGVNS. CDR3 sequence (DNA): TGTGCCAGCAGTGAATTTCTACCCCCCTCTGAAGCTTTCTTT. It translates to CASSEFLPPSEAFF.